This T cell receptor beta chain is from a study of OX40 agonist ivuxolimab in advanced cancers. Regarding the study as a whole: Antigens targeted by the expanded peripheral T cells were not determined. Individuals who were partial responders at 0.1-3.0 mg/kg had clonal expansion that ranked among the lowest. Both CD4+ and CD8+ T cell populations in blood had undergone clonal expansion by week 6 at 0.1 to 3.0 mg/kg. Relative to CD4+, CD8+ T cells held more expanded clones on average.

This clone was detected only once. What it binds is unknown. The junction shows a germline mismatch at one end, possibly a read error. Data came from immunoSEQ multiplex PCR; TCRdb stores just in-frame clones and leaves some out. Of approximately 60,000 clones listed, 75% to 90% are singletons. The receptor comes from an adult with an advanced solid tumor such as melanoma, head and neck, liver or kidney cancer. This specimen was CD4+ or CD8+ T cells sorted from blood, taken in a trial of the OX40 agonist ivuxolimab.

The CDR3 is CASSLVSGPVSDEQYF. The DNA of the CDR3 is TGTGCCAGCAGCTTAGTTTCGGGCCCCGTCTCCGACGAGCAGTACTTC. The chain links TRBV7-9 to TRBJ2-7, with D uncertain. Per the germline V gene, CDR1 is SEHNR and CDR2 is FQNEAQ (reference sequence). The CDR3 runs to 16 residues.